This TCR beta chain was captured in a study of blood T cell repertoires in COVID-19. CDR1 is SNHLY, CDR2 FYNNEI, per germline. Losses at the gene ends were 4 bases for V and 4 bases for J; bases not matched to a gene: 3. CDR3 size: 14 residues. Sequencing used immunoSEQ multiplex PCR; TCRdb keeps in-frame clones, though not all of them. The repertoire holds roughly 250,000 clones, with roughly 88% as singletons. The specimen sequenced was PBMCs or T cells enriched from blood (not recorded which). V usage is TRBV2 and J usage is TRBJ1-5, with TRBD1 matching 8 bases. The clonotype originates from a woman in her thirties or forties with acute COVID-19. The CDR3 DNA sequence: TGTGCCAGCAGTGGACAGGGGAGAAATCAGCCCCAGCATTTT. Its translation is CASSGQGRNQPQHF.